This T cell receptor (beta chain) derives from a study of OX40 agonist ivuxolimab in advanced cancers. Repertoires were generated with immunoSEQ multiplex PCR, while TCRdb's copy carries only in-frame clones and drops some. The data contain 55,000 to 75,000 clones, around 87% of them singletons. This clone occurred a few times. This clonotype originated in an adult with an advanced solid tumor such as melanoma, head and neck, liver or kidney cancer. The sample in question was CD4+ or CD8+ T cells sorted from blood, obtained in a trial of the OX40 agonist ivuxolimab.

This CDR3 reads CASSLTFNYGYTF. CDR3 sequence (DNA): TGTGCCAGCAGCTTAACGTTTAACTATGGCTACACCTTC. The rearrangement joins TRBV7-2 to TRBJ1-2, with D unclear. Between the trimmed V and J ends, which lost 2 bases and 1 base, there was a span of 5 bases. Germline loops: CDR1 SGHTA, CDR2 FQGNSA. This CDR3 comprises 13 residues.